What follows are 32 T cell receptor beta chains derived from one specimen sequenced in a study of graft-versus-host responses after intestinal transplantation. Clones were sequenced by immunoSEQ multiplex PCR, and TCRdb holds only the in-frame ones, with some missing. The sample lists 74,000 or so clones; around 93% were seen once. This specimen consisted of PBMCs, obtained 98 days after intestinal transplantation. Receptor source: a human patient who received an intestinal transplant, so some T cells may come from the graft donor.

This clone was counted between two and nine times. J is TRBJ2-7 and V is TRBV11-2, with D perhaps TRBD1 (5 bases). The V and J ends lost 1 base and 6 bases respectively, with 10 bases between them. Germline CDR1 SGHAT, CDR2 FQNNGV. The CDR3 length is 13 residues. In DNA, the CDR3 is TGTGCCAGCAGCTTAGTTTTCAGGGTCGAGCAGTACTTC. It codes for CASSLVFRVEQYF.

The CDR3 sequence is CASSVGGQGNTEAFF. In DNA, the CDR3 is TGTGCCAGCAGCGTAGGGGGACAGGGGAACACTGAAGCTTTCTTT. The gene calls are TRBV9 and TRBJ1-1; 9 bases are a match to TRBD1. V trimming: 0 bases; J trimming: 1 base; junction bases outside the gene matches: 1. The CDR3 loop spans 15 amino acids. In germline, CDR1 is SGDLS, CDR2 YYNGEE.

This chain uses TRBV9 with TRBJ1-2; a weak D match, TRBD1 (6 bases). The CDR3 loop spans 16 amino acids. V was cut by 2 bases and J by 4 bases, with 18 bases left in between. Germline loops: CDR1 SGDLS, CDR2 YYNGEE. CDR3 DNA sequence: TGTGCCAGCAGCGTGCAGCCTATGGACAGCTTCTATGGCTACACCTTC. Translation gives CASSVQPMDSFYGYTF.

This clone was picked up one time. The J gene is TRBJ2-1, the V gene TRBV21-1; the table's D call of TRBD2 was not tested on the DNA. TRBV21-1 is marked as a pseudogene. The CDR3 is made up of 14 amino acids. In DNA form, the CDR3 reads TGTGCCAGCAGCAGGCGGGACGGGTACAATGAGCAGTTCTTC. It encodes CASSRRDGYNEQFF.

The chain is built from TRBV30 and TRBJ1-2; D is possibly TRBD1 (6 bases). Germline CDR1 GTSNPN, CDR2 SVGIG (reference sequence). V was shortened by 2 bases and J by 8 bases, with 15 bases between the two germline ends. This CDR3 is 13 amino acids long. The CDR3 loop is CAWSPGTNGGYTF. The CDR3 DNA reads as TGTGCCTGGAGTCCCGGGACAAACGGCGGCTACACCTTC.

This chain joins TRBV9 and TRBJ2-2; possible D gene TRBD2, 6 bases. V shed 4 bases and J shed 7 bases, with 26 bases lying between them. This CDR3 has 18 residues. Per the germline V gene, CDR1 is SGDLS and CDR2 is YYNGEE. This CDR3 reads CASSPRPGLGLEDGELFF. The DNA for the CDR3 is TGTGCCAGCAGCCCACGGCCGGGACTCGGTTTGGAGGACGGGGAGCTGTTTTTT.

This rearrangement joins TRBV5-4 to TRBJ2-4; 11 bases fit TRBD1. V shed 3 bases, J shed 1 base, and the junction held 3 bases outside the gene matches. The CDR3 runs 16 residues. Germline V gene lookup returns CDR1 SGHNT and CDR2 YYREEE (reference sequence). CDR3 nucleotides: TGTGCCAGCAGCTCGGGACAGGGGGGGGCCAAAAACATTCAGTACTTC. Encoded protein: CASSSGQGGAKNIQYF.

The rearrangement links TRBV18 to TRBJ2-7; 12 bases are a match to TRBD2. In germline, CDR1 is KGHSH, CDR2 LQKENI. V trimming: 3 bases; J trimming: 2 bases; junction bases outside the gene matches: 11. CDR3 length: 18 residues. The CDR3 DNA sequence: TGTGCCAGCTCACCGGACAGAGATTGGACTAGCGGGGCCTACGAGCAGTACTTC. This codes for CASSPDRDWTSGAYEQYF.

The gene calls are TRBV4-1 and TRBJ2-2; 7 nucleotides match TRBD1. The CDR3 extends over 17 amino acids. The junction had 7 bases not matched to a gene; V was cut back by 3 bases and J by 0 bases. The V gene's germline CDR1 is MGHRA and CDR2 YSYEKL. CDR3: CASSHVRGGPNTGELFF. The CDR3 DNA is TGCGCCAGCAGCCATGTAAGAGGGGGCCCGAACACCGGGGAGCTGTTTTTT.

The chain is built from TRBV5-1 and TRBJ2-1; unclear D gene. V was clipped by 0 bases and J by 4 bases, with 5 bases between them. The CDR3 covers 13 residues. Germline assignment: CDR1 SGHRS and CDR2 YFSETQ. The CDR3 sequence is CASSLDEYNEQFF. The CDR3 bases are TGCGCCAGCAGCTTGGACGAATACAATGAGCAGTTCTTC.

DNA for the CDR3: TGTGCCAGCAGCTTAGCACGAGCGGGTTCCTACAATGAGCAGTTCTTC. Protein product: CASSLARAGSYNEQFF. The genes are TRBV7-6 and TRBJ2-1; D possibly corresponds to TRBD2 (6 bases). Trimming shortened V by 0 bases and J by 1 base, and 10 bases separated the two germline ends. The CDR3 length is 16 residues. CDR1 is SGHVS and CDR2 is FNYEAQ in the germline V gene. The full variable domain, its missing parts supplied by reference TRBV7-6 and TRBJ2-1, is GAGVSQSPRYKVTKRGQDVALRCDPISGHVSLYWYRQALGQGPEFLTYFNYEAQQDKSGLPNDRFSAERPEGSISTLTIQRTEQRDSAMYRCASSLARAGSYNEQFFGPGTRLTVL.

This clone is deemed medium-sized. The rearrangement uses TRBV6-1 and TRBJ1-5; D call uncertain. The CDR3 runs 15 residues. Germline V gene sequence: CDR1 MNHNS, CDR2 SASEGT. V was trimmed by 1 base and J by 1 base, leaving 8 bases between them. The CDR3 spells CASSEGMGSNQPQHF. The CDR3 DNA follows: TGTGCCAGCAGTGAAGGGATGGGGAGCAATCAGCCCCAGCATTTT.

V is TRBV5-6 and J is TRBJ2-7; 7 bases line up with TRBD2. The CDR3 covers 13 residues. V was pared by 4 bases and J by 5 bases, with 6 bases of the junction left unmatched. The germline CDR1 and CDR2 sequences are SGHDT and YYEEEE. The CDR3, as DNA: TGTGCCAGCAGCCGAAGCGGGACTAACGAGCAGTACTTC. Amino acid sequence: CASSRSGTNEQYF.

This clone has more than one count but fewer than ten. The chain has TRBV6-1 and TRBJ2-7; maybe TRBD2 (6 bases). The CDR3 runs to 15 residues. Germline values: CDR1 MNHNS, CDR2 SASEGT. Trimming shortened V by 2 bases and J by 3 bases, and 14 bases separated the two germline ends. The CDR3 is CASSETGEVVYEQYF. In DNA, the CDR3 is TGTGCCAGCAGTGAAACTGGGGAGGTTGTCTACGAGCAGTACTTC.

CDR3 DNA sequence: TGTGCCAGCAGCCGCCAGGGTCCGCGCTATGGCTACACCTTC. This sequence encodes CASSRQGPRYGYTF. The V and J genes are TRBV28 and TRBJ1-2; weak D call: TRBD1 (5 bases). CDR3 length: 14 amino acids. V lost 6 bases, J lost 4 bases, and 15 bases lay in between. The V gene's germline CDR1 is MDHEN and CDR2 SYDVKM.

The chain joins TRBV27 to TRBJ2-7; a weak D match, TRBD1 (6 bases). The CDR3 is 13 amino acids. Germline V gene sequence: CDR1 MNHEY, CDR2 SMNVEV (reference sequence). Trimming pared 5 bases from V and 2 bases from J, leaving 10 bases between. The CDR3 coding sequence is TGTGCCAGCAGTCGGTCAGGGGCCTACGAGCAGTACTTC. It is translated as CASSRSGAYEQYF.

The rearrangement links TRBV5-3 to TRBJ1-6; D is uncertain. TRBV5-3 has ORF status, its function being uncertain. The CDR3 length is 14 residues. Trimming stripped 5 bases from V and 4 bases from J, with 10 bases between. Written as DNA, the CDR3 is TGTGCCAGAAGGCCCCGAGGGTATAATTCACCCCTCCACTTT. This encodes CARRPRGYNSPLHF.

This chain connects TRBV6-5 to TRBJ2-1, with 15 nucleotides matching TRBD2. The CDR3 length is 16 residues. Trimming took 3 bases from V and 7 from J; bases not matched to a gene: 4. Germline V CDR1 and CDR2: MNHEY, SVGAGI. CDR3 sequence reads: CASSYHGTSGGNEQFF. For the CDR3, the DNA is TGTGCCAGCAGTTATCACGGGACTAGCGGGGGGAATGAGCAGTTCTTC.

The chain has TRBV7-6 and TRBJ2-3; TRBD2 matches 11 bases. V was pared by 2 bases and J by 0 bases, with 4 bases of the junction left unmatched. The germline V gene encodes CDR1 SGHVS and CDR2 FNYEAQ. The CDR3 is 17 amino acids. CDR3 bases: TGTGCCAGCAGCTTACGGGGACTAGCGGCTAGCACAGATACGCAGTATTTT. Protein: CASSLRGLAASTDTQYF.

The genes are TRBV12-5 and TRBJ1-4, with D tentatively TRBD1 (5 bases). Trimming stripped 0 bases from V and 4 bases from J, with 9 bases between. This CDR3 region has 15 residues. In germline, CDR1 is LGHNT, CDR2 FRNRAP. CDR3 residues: CASGLVVGVNEKLFF. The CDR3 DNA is TGTGCTAGTGGTTTGGTAGTGGGGGTTAATGAAAAACTGTTTTTT.

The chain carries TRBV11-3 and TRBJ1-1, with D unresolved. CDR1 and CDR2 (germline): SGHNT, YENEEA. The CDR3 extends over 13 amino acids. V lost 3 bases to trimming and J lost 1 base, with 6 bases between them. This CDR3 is CASSFGPNTEAFF. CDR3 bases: TGTGCCAGCAGCTTTGGGCCGAACACTGAAGCTTTCTTT.

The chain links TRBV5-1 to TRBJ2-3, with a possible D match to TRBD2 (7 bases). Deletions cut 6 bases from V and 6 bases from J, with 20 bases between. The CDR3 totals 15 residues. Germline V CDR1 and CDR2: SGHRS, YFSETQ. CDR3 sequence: CASKPGAGARDTQYF. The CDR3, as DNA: TGCGCCAGCAAGCCGGGTGCGGGGGCTAGGGATACGCAGTATTTT. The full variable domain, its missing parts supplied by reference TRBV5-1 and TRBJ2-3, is KAGVTQTPRYLIKTRGQQVTLSCSPISGHRSVSWYQQTPGQGLQFLFEYFSETQRNKGNFPGRFSGRQFSNSRSEMNVSTLELGDSALYLCASKPGAGARDTQYFGPGTRLTVL.

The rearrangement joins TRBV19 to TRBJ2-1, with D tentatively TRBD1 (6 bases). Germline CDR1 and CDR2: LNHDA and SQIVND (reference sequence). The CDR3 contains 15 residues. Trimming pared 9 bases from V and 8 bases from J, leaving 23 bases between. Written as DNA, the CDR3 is TGTGCCAGCAAACTACGGGACACCTACCCCCATGAGCAGTTCTTC. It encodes CASKLRDTYPHEQFF.

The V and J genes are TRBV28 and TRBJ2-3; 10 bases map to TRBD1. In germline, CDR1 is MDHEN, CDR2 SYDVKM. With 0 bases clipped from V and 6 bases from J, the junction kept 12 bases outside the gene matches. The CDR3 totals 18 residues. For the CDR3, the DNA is TGTGCCAGCAGTTTATGCGCGGAGATGACAGGGGGCAACGATACGCAGTATTTT. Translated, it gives CASSLCAEMTGGNDTQYF.

The CDR3 spells CASSLEGGQPQHF. The CDR3 DNA follows: TGTGCCAGCAGCTTGGAGGGGGGTCAGCCCCAGCATTTT. V usage is TRBV5-6 and J usage is TRBJ1-5, with D tentatively TRBD1 (6 bases). The CDR3 consists of 13 residues. CDR1 is SGHDT and CDR2 is YYEEEE in the germline V gene. V dropped 0 bases and J dropped 6 bases, with 7 bases sitting between them.

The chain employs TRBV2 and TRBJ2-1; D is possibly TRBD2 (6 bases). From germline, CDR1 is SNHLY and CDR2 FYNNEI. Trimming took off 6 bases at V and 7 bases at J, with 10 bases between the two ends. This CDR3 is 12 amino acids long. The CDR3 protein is CASSSRENEQFF. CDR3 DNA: TGTGCCAGCAGCTCTCGGGAGAATGAGCAGTTCTTC. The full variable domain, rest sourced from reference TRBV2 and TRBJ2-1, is EPEVTQTPSHQVTQMGQEVILRCVPISNHLYFYWYRQILGQKVEFLVSFYNNEISEKSEIFDDQFSVERPDGSNFTLKIRSTKLEDSAMYFCASSSRENEQFFGPGTRLTVL.

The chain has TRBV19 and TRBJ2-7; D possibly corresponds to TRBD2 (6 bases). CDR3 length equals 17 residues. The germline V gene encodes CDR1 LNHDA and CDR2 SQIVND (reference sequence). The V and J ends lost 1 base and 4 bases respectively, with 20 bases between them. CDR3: CASSIGREENTDYEQYF. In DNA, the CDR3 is TGTGCCAGTAGTATAGGCAGGGAGGAAAACACTGATTACGAGCAGTACTTC. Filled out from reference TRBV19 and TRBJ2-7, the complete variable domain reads DGGITQSPKYLFRKEGQNVTLSCEQNLNHDAMYWYRQDPGQGLRLIYYSQIVNDFQKGDIAEGYSVSREKKESFPLTVTSAQKNPTAFYLCASSIGREENTDYEQYFGPGTRLTVT.

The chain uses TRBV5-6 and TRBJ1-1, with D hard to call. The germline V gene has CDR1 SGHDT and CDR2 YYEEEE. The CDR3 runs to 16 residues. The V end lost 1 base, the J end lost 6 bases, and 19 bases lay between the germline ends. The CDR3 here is CASSLCYGCSLAEAFF. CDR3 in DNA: TGTGCCAGCAGCTTGTGTTACGGTTGTTCGCTCGCTGAAGCTTTCTTT.

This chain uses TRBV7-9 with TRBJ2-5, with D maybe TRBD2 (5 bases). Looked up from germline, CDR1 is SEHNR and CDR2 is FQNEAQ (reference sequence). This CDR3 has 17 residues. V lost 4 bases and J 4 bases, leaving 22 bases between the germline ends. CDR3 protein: CASSYTLGLKPGETQYF. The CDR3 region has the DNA TGTGCCAGCAGCTATACCCTTGGACTGAAACCGGGAGAGACCCAGTACTTC.

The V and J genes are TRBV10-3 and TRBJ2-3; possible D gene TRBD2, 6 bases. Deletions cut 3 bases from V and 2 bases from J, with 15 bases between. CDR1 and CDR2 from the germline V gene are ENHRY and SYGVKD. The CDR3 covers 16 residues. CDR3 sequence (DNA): TGTGCCATCAGTGACCCGCGACGGACTACCACAGATACGCAGTATTTT. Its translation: CAISDPRRTTTDTQYF.

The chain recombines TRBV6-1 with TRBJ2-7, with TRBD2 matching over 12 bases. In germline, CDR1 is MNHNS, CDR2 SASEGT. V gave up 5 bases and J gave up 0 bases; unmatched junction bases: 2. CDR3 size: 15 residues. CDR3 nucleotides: TGTGCCAGCAGTCTGACTAGCGGGAGCTCCTACGAGCAGTACTTC. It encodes CASSLTSGSSYEQYF.

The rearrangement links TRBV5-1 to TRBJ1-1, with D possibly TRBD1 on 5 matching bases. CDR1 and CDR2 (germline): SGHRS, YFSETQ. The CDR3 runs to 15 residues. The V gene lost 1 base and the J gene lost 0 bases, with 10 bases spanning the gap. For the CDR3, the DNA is TGCGCCAGCAGCTTGAGTCAGGGAATGAACACTGAAGCTTTCTTT. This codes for CASSLSQGMNTEAFF. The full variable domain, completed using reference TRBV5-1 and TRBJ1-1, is KAGVTQTPRYLIKTRGQQVTLSCSPISGHRSVSWYQQTPGQGLQFLFEYFSETQRNKGNFPGRFSGRQFSNSRSEMNVSTLELGDSALYLCASSLSQGMNTEAFFGQGTRLTVV.